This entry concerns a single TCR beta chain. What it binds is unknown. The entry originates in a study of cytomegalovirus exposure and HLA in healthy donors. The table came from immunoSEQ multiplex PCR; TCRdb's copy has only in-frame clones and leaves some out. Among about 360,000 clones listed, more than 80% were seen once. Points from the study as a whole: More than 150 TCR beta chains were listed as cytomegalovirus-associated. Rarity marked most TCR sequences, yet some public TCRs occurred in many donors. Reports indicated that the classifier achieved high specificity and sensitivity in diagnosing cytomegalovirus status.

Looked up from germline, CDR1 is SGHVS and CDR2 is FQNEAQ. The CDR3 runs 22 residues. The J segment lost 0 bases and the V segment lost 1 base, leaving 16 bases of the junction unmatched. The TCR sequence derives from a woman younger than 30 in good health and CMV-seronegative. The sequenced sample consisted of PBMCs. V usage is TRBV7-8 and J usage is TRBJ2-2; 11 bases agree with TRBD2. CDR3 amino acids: CASSLVGPMTSGKPANTGELFF. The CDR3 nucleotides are TGTGCCAGCAGCTTAGTAGGGCCTATGACTAGCGGGAAGCCCGCGAACACCGGGGAGCTGTTTTTT.